This TCR beta chain derives from a study of blood T cells in healthy people across ages. The overall study: With template switching, about one barcoded beta molecule was captured per two T cells. Study observations and caveats: Older age coincided with a roughly linear decline in TCR beta diversity per million T cells. Those diversity estimates obtained from one million T cells were thought to be underestimates.

The use of a sample-barcoded 5' primer and a J-beta primer mix characterized a second PCR of about 7 to 12 cycles. TCRdb passed the 5' RACE reads through MiXCR, listing each CDR3 protein once. The sample includes about 680,000 distinct CDR3 sequences, over 45% seen only once; the top ten take approximately 32%. In the case of this clonotype: Its matching antigen is unknown.

Trimming left V 5 bases short and J 8 bases short, with 18 bases between. This CDR3 region has 14 residues. V gene TRBV12-3 or TRBV12-4 combines with J gene TRBJ1-1, with a weak D call TRBD1 (5 bases). Input material: blood. This sequence originates from a woman aged 55-70 years in good health. For the CDR3, the DNA is TGTGCCAGCAGTCTCTGGGGAGCCCAGGGAGAAGCTTTCTTT. This sequence encodes CASSLWGAQGEAFF.